This paragraph covers one TCR beta chain sequence. This clone has a handful of counts. There is no known antigen for this receptor. Base qualities are not recorded, but no much larger clone differs from it by a single base. Via the germline V gene (reference sequence), CDR1 is GTSNPN and CDR2 SVGIG. From cysteine to phenylalanine, the CDR3 is 13 amino acids long. The only DNA kept is the CDR3, 39 bases in frame from the first base. V drops 2 bases and J drops 5 bases, leaving 12 bases in between. This entry belongs to a study of blood T cell repertoires in COVID-19 (dated by TCRdb to about 2020). Background for the entire study: Collaborator samples came from the United States, Italy and Spain and covered acute and convalescent phases of COVID-19. The prospective study material was composed of cDNA or gDNA derived from T cells, B-cell-depleted T cells, or PBMCs. Subjects who had been exposed to COVID-19, were actively infected with it, or had recovered from it provided the deeply sampled blood TCRbeta repertoires that made up the dataset. The repertoires were released in a freely available public database intended as a resource for research on the immune response to SARS-CoV-2. The samples were drawn from the first 160 participants of the ongoing ImmuneRACE study and from under 1,500 subjects provided by 6 global collaborators. The sample metadata nearly always contained a de-identified subject ID, COVID-19 status, age in years and sex. Where available, HLA class I and class II types were obtained from metadata supplied by the sample provider rather than from assay-based typing. On the study overall, not on this receptor specifically: Clinical and demographic metadata were provided uncurated, with the amount varying by source and participant.

The immunoSEQ Assay, a bias-controlled multiplex PCR, was used to amplify TCRbeta CDR3 regions from genomic DNA. In the authors' own workflow: Within the assay, amplification of reference gene primers was used to estimate how many nucleated cells each sample contained. To quantify the absolute abundance of each unique TCRbeta CDR3 rearrangement, sequence reads were collapsed and filtered. For each sample, productive Simpson clonality was calculated as the square root of Simpson's diversity index across productive rearrangements. In its TCRdb copy, this immuneACCESS table keeps in-frame sequences only and misses some clones. Where compared with another copy, unresolved V genes explain less than half of these, and the others have no known cause. V and J calls and clone size are given by that table; D and trimming were obtained from the DNA. This sample gives 250,000 to 300,000 clones in total; around nine tenths of them show up just once. Approximately 0.85% of the sample is held by the ten biggest clonotypes.

A second Seattle source provided samples from volunteer blood donors who had recovered from COVID-19. The collaborating institutions used their own protocols to collect whole blood in K2EDTA tubes. For TCRbeta analysis, collaborators shipped samples as frozen whole blood, isolated PBMCs, or DNA extracted from either of those sample types. Sequencing was done on a sample of peripheral blood. The chain links TRBV30 with TRBJ2-5; the D gene is not confidently resolved. The TCR was taken from a woman in her forties who had recovered from COVID-19. The DNA is TGTGCCTGGAGTAGGTCGGCCGGGGAGACCCAGTACTTC. Its protein reads: CAWSRSAGETQYF.